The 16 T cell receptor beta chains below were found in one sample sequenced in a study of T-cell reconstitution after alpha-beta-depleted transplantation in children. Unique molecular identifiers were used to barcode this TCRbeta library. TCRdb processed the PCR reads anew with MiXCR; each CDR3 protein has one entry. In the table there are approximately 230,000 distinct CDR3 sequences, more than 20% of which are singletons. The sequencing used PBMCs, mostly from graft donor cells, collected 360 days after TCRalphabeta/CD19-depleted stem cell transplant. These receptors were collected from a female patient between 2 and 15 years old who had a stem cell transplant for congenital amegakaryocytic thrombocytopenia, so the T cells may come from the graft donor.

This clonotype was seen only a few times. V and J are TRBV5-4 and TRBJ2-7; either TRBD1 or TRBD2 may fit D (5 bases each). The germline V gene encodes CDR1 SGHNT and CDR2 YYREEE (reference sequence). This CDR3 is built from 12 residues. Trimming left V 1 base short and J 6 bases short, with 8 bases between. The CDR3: CASSLLGTEQYF. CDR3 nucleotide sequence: TGTGCCAGCAGCTTGTTGGGGACCGAGCAGTACTTC.

CDR3 nucleotides: TGCGCCAGCAGCTCTGTGGGGGGGGGACAGCCCCAGCATTTT. Protein product: CASSSVGGGQPQHF. V gene TRBV5-1 combines with J gene TRBJ1-5, with a tentative D call TRBD1 (5 bases). With 3 bases removed from V and 7 bases from J, the gap between germline ends came to 14 bases. The CDR3 consists of 14 residues. The germline V gene has CDR1 SGHRS and CDR2 YFSETQ.

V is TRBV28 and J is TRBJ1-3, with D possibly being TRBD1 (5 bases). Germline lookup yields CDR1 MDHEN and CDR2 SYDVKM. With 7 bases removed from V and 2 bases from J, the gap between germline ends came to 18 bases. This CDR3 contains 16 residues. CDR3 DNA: TGTGCCAGCAACGGACGCAGGGTTTTCGCTGGAAACACCATATATTTT. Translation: CASNGRRVFAGNTIYF.

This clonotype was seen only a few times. The CDR3 nucleotides are TGTGCCAGCAGAGCTAGACAGGGATCTGGCTACACCTTC. Residues: CASRARQGSGYTF. The rearrangement uses TRBV12-3 or TRBV12-4 and TRBJ1-2, with 7 bases fitting TRBD1. The CDR3 consists of 13 residues. V lost 6 bases to trimming and J lost 7 bases; unmatched junction nucleotides: 8.

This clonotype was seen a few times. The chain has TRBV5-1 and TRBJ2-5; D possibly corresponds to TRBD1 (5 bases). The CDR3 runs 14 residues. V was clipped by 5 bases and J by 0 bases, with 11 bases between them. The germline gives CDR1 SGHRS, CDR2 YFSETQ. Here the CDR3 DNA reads TGCGCCAGCAGATTCGACAGCAACCAAGAGACCCAGTACTTC. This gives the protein CASRFDSNQETQYF.

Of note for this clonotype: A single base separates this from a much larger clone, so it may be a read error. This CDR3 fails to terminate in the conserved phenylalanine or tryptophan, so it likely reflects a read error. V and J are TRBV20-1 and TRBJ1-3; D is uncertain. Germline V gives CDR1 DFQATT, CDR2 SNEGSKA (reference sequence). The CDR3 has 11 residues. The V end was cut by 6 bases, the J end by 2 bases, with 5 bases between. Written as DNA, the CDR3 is TGCAGTGCCGAAGCTGGAAACACCATATATTAT. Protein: CSAEAGNTIYY.

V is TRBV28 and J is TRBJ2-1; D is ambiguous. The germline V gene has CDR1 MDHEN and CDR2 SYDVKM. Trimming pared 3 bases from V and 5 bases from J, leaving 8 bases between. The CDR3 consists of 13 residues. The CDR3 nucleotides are TGTGCCAGCAGTTTCCCCCCAAACAATGAGCAGTTCTTC. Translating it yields CASSFPPNNEQFF. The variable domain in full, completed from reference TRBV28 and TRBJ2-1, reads DVKVTQSSRYLVKRTGEKVFLECVQDMDHENMFWYRQDPGLGLRLIYFSYDVKMKEKGDIPEGYSVSREKKERFSLILESASTNQTSMYLCASSFPPNNEQFFGPGTRLTVL.

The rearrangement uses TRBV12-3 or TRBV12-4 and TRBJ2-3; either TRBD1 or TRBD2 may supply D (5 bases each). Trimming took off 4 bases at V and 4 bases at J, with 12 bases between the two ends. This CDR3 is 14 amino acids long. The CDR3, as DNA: TGTGCCAGCAGTTCGGGACCTGGGGCAGATACGCAGTATTTT. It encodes CASSSGPGADTQYF.

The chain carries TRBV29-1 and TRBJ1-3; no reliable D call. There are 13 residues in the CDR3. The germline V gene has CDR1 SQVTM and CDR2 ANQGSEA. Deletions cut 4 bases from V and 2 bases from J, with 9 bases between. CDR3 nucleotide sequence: TGCAGCGTTGCCGTAGCTACTGGAAACACCATATATTTT. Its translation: CSVAVATGNTIYF.

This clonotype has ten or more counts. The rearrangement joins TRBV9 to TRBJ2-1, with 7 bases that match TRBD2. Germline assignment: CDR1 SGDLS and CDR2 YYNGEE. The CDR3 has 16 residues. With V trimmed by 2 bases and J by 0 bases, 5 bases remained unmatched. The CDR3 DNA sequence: TGTGCCAGCAGCGTCCTAGCGGCTAGCTCCTACAATGAGCAGTTCTTC. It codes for CASSVLAASSYNEQFF.

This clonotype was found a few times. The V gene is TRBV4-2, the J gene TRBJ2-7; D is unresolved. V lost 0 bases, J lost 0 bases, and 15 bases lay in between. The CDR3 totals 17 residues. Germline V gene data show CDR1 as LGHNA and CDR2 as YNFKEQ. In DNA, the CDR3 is TGTGCCAGCAGCCAAGATCTGGATACAAATCTCTCCTACGAGCAGTACTTC. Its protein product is CASSQDLDTNLSYEQYF.

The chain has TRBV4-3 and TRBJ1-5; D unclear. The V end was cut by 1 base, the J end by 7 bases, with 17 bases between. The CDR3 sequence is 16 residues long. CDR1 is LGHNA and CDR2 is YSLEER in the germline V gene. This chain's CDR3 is CASSQVPGPAGQPQHF. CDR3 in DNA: TGCGCCAGCAGCCAAGTACCGGGCCCGGCGGGCCAGCCCCAGCATTTT.

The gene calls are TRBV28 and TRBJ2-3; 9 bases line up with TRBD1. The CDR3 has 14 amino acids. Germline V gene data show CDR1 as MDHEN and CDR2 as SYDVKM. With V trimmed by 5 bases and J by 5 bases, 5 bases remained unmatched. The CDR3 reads CASSHPDRGDTQYF. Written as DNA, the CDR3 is TGTGCCAGCAGTCACCCGGACAGGGGAGATACGCAGTATTTT.

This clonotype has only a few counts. In DNA form, the CDR3 reads TGCGCCAGCAGCTTGGATGCGGGGAGCACAGATACGCAGTATTTT. It yields the protein CASSLDAGSTDTQYF. This sequence joins TRBV5-1 and TRBJ2-3, with a possible D match to TRBD2 (6 bases). V was trimmed by 0 bases and J by 0 bases, leaving 8 bases between them. The CDR3 covers 15 residues. Germline loops: CDR1 SGHRS, CDR2 YFSETQ.

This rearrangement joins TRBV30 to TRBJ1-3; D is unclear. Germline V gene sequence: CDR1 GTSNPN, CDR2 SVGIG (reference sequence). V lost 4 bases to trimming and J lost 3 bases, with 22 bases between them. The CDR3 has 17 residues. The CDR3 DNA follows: TGTGCCTGGATACCCAACAGTGGGGTACTCTTTGGAAACACCATATATTTT. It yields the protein CAWIPNSGVLFGNTIYF.

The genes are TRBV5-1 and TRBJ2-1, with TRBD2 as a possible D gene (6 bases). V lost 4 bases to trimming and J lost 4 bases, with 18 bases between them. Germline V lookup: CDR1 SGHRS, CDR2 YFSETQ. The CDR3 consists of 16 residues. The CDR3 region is CASSTDGRLVYNEQFF. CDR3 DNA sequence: TGCGCCAGCAGCACGGACGGGAGATTGGTATACAATGAGCAGTTCTTC.